The clone carrying this TCR beta chain was observed a handful of times. Original processing methods: Reference gene primer amplification in the assay estimated nucleated cell counts. Generated by immunoSEQ multiplex PCR, the TCRdb table keeps only in-frame clones and is missing some. V and J calls and clone size are given by that table; D and trimming were obtained from the DNA. The profile shows approximately 200,000 clones, about nine tenths of them singletons. The germline gives CDR1 MNHEY, CDR2 SVGAGI. Between the trimmed V and J ends, which lost 6 bases and 0 bases, there was a span of 11 bases. The CDR3 covers 14 residues. These data come from a study of blood T cell repertoires in COVID-19. Study details: Donors in the United States, Italy and Spain gave samples during acute or convalescent COVID-19. From T cells, B-cell-depleted T cells, or PBMCs came the material, which was cDNA or gDNA.

This clonotype originated in a man in his fifties or sixties with acute or convalescent COVID-19. This rearrangement joins TRBV6-5 to TRBJ1-1; possibly TRBD1 for D (5 bases). Sequencing was carried out using peripheral blood. CDR3 nucleotide sequence: TGTGCCAGCAGCCTAAACAGGATGAACACTGAAGCTTTCTTT. As protein: CASSLNRMNTEAFF.